This T cell receptor (beta chain) is from a study of Graves' ophthalmopathy and Graves' hyperthyroidism (dated by TCRdb to the late 2010s). About the investigation overall: Peripheral blood samples were taken at the time of initial diagnosis, before any treatment was given. The study used signatures of the TCR beta repertoire to tell Graves' ophthalmopathy apart from Graves' hyperthyroidism and to predict which patients would progress to ophthalmopathy. After sampling, hyperthyroidism patients received methimazole starting at 30 mg daily, and ophthalmopathy patients received high-dose intravenous methylprednisolone. In total, some 130 blood samples were TCR-sequenced: fewer than 50 ophthalmopathy, 75 hyperthyroidism and 17 hyperthyroidism-to-ophthalmopathy patients. To explore V-J signatures that separate ophthalmopathy from hyperthyroidism, a discovery set of fewer than 110 patients was enrolled, consisting of more than 40 with ophthalmopathy and some 59 with stable hyperthyroidism. An independent validation cohort comprised 18 hyperthyroidism patients and roughly 15 patients who later progressed from hyperthyroidism to ophthalmopathy. In over 5 hyperthyroidism patients, the T-cell repertoire of thyroid tissue was compared with the T-cell repertoire of blood.

The investigation overall reported the following: In validation, the model predicted ophthalmopathy progression with 55% to 71% sensitivity and around 72% specificity; more than ten predicted patients were CT-confirmed with GO in a median of approximately six months. The 13-signature model separated ophthalmopathy from stable hyperthyroidism with approximately 90% sensitivity and approximately 81% specificity in cross-validation, and 80%/75% in the test set. Sample size was not statistically predetermined, and group allocation was not concealed from the investigators. Most expanded thyroid clonotypes with a frequency above 0.001 also appeared in blood, which suggests that blood repertoires may reflect the immune response in the thyroid.

Ophthalmopathy patients had moderately to severely active disease, Clinical Activity Score of at least 3, NOSPECS grade of at least 4, and disease duration under 3 months. Patients with other autoimmune diseases, uncontrolled infections, pregnancy or lactation were excluded from the study. Clinical symptoms, serum thyroxine, TRAb, thyroid ultrasound and orbital computed tomography formed the basis of the diagnosis. PBMCs were isolated from 8 to 10 ml of fresh peripheral blood by Ficoll-Paque density gradient centrifugation. Total RNA was extracted using Trizol reagent, and RNA quality was checked on an Agilent 2100 Bioanalyzer. For repertoire sequencing, TCR beta CDR3 regions were amplified from RNA transcripts. A first-round RT-PCR used HTBI primers with the Qiagen OneStep RT-PCR kit, followed by a second-round multiplex PCR, size selection and purification. Sequencing of the libraries was carried out on an Illumina HiSeq2000 in paired-end mode with 100 bp reads. As for how the authors treated the data: SOAPnuke was used to process the reads, throwing out any read that had adapters, had uncalled bases, had a mean Phred below 15, or lacked an exact constant-primer or identifier match. COPE v1.2.5 was used to merge high-quality paired reads. Each unique nucleotide sequence was treated as a clonotype, and MiTCR v1.1 was used to align the clonotypes to the IMGT TRB V, D and J references. The analysis was limited to V-J combinations with a frequency above 0.0001, which together covered roughly 99% of the repertoires. A TCR clonal expansion and chaos score per V-J combination was defined as the ratio of F50 clonal expansion to chaos observed in the TCRdist matrix. Features were reduced by Welch's t-statistics and random forest to over ten V-J combinations, which fed a naive Bayes classifier. Thyroid-blood repertoire similarity was quantified with the Morisita-Horn index. TCRdb reprocessed the public reads (quality trimming at Q25 with fastp, clone calling with MiXCR) and kept in-frame beta chains. Records with the same CDR3 protein are collapsed into one entry carrying the most frequent genes and DNA. TCRdb, not the authors, supplied the V and J calls. This sample lists approximately 700,000 distinct CDR3 sequences; 40% were detected once. The top ten clonotypes cover about 40% of the sample.

V is reduced by 5 bases and J by 0 bases, leaving a spacing of 10 bases between them. The germline V gene (reference sequence) supplies CDR1 LNHNV and CDR2 YYDKDF. The CDR3 contains 14 residues, cysteine and phenylalanine counted. Only CDR3 DNA is held: 42 bases, read in frame from base 1. Ten or more counts support this clonotype. Its cognate antigen has yet to be identified. The input lacks base qualities; no much larger clone sits a single base away. This TCR was recovered from an adult man with Graves' ophthalmopathy. The chain is made from TRBV15 and TRBJ1-1; TRBD1 could be the D gene, as 6 bases match. Sequencing was performed on peripheral blood. CDR3 reads: CATSRDNMNTEAFF. The sequenced DNA is TGTGCCACCAGCCGGGACAACATGAACACTGAAGCTTTCTTT.